This T cell receptor (beta chain) was captured by sequencing in a study of beta chain features in type 1 diabetes. Post-sort purity exceeded 98% for all sorted populations. The CDR3 contains 17 residues. V gave up 2 bases and J gave up 0 bases; unmatched junction bases: 7. CDR1 and CDR2 (germline): LNHDA, SQIVND (reference sequence). General study results and limits: A definitive answer on HLA type influencing TCRB rearrangement was not reached here.

Of note for this clone: What it recognizes is unknown.

The isolated RNA, all of it, was reverse transcribed, so expressed TCRB transcripts were what got sequenced. It was found that naive, central memory and regulatory T cell samples averaged roughly 3.5 million reads. Clones were sequenced by immunoSEQ multiplex PCR, and TCRdb holds only the in-frame ones, with some missing. The sample lists some 900,000 clones, roughly 17% occurring once. The sequencing sample was made of naive CD4+ T cells from blood. The rearrangement joins TRBV19 to TRBJ2-5; 9 bases fit TRBD2. The TCR comes from a woman between 18 and 29 years old in good health. CDR3 region: CASSILVSSGNQETQYF. The DNA for the CDR3 is TGTGCCAGTAGTATACTGGTATCTAGCGGGAACCAAGAGACCCAGTACTTC.